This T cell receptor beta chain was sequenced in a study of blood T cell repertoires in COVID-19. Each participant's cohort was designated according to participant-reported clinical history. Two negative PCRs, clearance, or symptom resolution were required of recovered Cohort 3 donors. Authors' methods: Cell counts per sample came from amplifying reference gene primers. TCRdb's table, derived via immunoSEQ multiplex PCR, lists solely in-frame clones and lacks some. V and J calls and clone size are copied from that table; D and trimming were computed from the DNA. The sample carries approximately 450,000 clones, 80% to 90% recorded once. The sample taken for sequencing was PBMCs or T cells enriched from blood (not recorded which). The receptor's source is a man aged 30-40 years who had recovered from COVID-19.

CDR3 DNA: TGTGCCTGGGGACAGGGAGGCTACGAGCAGTACTTC. Translated: CAWGQGGYEQYF. V and J are TRBV30 and TRBJ2-7, with 8 positions matching TRBD1. The CDR3 covers 12 residues. V dropped 5 bases and J dropped 3; count of bases not matched to a gene: 3. CDR1 GTSNPN and CDR2 SVGIG come from the germline V gene (reference sequence). The full variable domain, in which reference TRBV30 and TRBJ2-7 provide the parts outside the CDR3, is SQTIHQWPATLVQPVGSPLSLECTVEGTSNPNLYWYRQAAGRGLQLLFYSVGIGQISSEVPQNLSASRPQDRQFILSSKKLLLSDSGFYLCAWGQGGYEQYFGPGTRLTVT.